This is a list of T cell receptor beta chains from one sample in a study of control samples from healthy donors and cancer patients. Using immunoSEQ multiplex PCR, the repertoire was profiled, and TCRdb retains in-frame clones only, with some absent. The sample yields 120,000 or so clones, approximately 94% seen once. The sample taken for sequencing was blood. The receptors were gathered from a man younger than 45 in good health. The CDR3 runs from the conserved cysteine through the conserved F or W. D genes are given only for firm matches. Clone size, where shown, is once, few, many, or a class for clones that have expanded.

v_gene	d_gene	abundance	j_gene	CDR3nt	CDR3aa
TRBV4-1	.	once	TRBJ1-1	TGCGCCAGCAGCCAGGTCGGACTCCAGGAGAACACTGAAGCTTTCTTT	CASSQVGLQENTEAFF
TRBV20-1	TRBD2	.	TRBJ2-3	TGCAGTGCTAGTCTTCTAGCGGGGGGGCCCGCCACAGATACGCAGTATTTT	CSASLLAGGPATDTQYF
TRBV5-4	TRBD1	.	TRBJ1-4	TGTGCCAGCAGCTTGAGACAGGGAAATGAAAAACTGTTTTTT	CASSLRQGNEKLFF
TRBV18	.	.	TRBJ1-1	TGTGCCAGCTCACCAAGGGGGGCCGACACTGAAGCTTTCTTT	CASSPRGADTEAFF
TRBV21-1	.	.	TRBJ2-7	TGTGCCAGCAGCAAAGAACACAAGGCTTACTACGAGCAGTACTTC	CASSKEHKAYYEQYF
TRBV28	.	.	TRBJ1-4	TGTGCCAGCAGTCTAGTAAAGGGTTCGGGATTGTTTGAAAAACTGTTTTTT	CASSLVKGSGLFEKLFF
TRBV6-5	.	.	TRBJ1-4	TGTGCCAGCAGCAGTGGGGGGCTTGGGGAAAAACTGTTTTTT	CASSSGGLGEKLFF
TRBV6-6	.	.	TRBJ2-2	TGTGCCAGCAGTGGAACAGGGCCCGGGGAGCTGTTTTTT	CASSGTGPGELFF
TRBV5-1	.	.	TRBJ1-5	TGCGCCAGCAGCTTAACGGGTGATAGCAATCAGCCCCAGCATTTT	CASSLTGDSNQPQHF
TRBV5-5	.	.	TRBJ2-7	TGTGCCAGCAGCTGGGCGGCTGGGGAGCAGTACTTC	CASSWAAGEQYF
TRBV28	TRBD1	.	TRBJ1-1	TGTGCCAGCAGTCCCACCGACAGGGCCGATCATGAAGCTTTCTTT	CASSPTDRADHEAFF
TRBV6-2/TRBV6-3	.	.	TRBJ2-3	TGTGCCAGCAGTTACTTTGGCGGGGGCACAGATACGCAGTATTTT	CASSYFGGGTDTQYF
TRBV18	.	once	TRBJ2-7	TGTGCCAGCTCACCTCGGACTGCCACGTACGAGCAGTACTTC	CASSPRTATYEQYF
TRBV5-1	.	.	TRBJ2-7	TGCGCCAGCAGACTAGGATTGTCGTTCGAGCAGTACTTC	CASRLGLSFEQYF
TRBV7-9	.	.	TRBJ1-2	TGTGCCAGCAGCCCTTTCCCCGGGCTCTATGGCTACACCTTC	CASSPFPGLYGYTF
TRBV19	TRBD2	.	TRBJ2-3	TGTGCCAGTAGTTTTCTAGCGGGGGGCACAGATACGCAGTATTTT	CASSFLAGGTDTQYF
TRBV6-5	.	.	TRBJ2-2	TGTGCCAGCAGTTACTCGATCGGCCTAGGTGGGGAGCTGTTTTTT	CASSYSIGLGGELFF
TRBV30	TRBD1	.	TRBJ2-1	TGTGCCTGCCGGGACAGGGTCTCCAATGAGCAGTTCTTC	CACRDRVSNEQFF